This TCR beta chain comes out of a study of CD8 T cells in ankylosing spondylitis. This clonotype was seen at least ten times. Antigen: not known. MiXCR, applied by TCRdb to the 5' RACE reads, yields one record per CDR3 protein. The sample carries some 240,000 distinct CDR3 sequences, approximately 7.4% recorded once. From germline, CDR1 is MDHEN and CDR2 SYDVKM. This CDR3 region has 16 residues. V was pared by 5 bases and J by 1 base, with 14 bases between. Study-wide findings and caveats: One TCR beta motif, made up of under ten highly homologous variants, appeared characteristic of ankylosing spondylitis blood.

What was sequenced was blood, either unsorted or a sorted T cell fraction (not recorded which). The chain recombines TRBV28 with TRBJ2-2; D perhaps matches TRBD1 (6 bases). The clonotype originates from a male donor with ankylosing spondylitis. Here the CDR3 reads CASSLLLGQNTGELFF. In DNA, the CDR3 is TGTGCCAGCAGTCTGCTATTGGGACAGAACACCGGGGAGCTGTTTTTT.